These 8 T cell receptor beta chains share one sample of origin, sequenced in a study of response to subunit inactivated influenza vaccine. MiXCR, applied by TCRdb to the RT-PCR reads, yields one record per CDR3 protein. The top ten clones hold around 9.6% of a sample with 800,000 to 1,000,000 distinct CDR3 sequences, less than 25% of them seen once. The material sequenced was PBMCs from blood, taken around 5 days after vaccination. The receptor source for this set is a man over 45 who received an inactivated influenza vaccine.

In its sample, this clonotype was seen a few times. The gene calls are TRBV6-2 or TRBV6-3 and TRBJ2-5; D gene unclear. V lost 7 bases and J 1 base, leaving 13 bases between the germline ends. In germline, CDR1 is MNHEY, CDR2 SVGEGT. The CDR3 runs 14 residues. CDR3: CASMLPRVQETQYF. DNA of the CDR3: TGTGCCAGCATGTTACCTCGCGTCCAAGAGACCCAGTACTTC.

This clonotype has only a few counts. The chain combines TRBV5-8 with TRBJ2-4, with D perhaps TRBD2 (6 bases). CDR3 length: 15 residues. Trimming removed 4 bases at V and 1 base at J, with 12 bases between. Germline V gives CDR1 SGHTS, CDR2 YDEGEE. Written as DNA, the CDR3 is TGTGCCAGCAGCCCGGGCCGGGGGGCCAAAAACATTCAGTACTTC. As protein: CASSPGRGAKNIQYF.

The chain recombines TRBV7-2 with TRBJ2-4, with unresolved D. The V gene's germline CDR1 is SGHTA and CDR2 FQGNSA. V was pared by 1 base and J by 6 bases, with 13 bases between. The CDR3 contains 15 residues. The CDR3 coding sequence is TGTGCCAGCAGCTTAGATGCTAGTTCAAGAAACATTCAGTACTTC. Protein sequence: CASSLDASSRNIQYF.

This clonotype occurred many times. The chain employs TRBV5-1 and TRBJ1-1, with no clear D. The CDR3 runs 13 residues. Germline loops: CDR1 SGHRS, CDR2 YFSETQ. Trimming took 5 bases from V and 0 from J, leaving 8 bases between them. The CDR3 bases are TGCGCCAGCAGAGCAGCTATGAACACTGAAGCTTTCTTT. Amino acid sequence: CASRAAMNTEAFF.

The chain recombines TRBV9 with TRBJ2-1; the match to TRBD2 covers 9 bases. The CDR3 consists of 15 residues. V dropped 3 bases and J dropped 3; count of bases not matched to a gene: 4. Germline CDR1 is SGDLS and CDR2 is YYNGEE. The CDR3 DNA reads TGTGCCAGCAGCGACGGGACTAGCAACTACAATGAGCAGTTCTTC. As protein: CASSDGTSNYNEQFF.

This clonotype was seen more than once but under ten times. J is TRBJ1-2 and V is TRBV24-1; TRBD1 agrees at 9 bases. Germline loops: CDR1 KGHDR, CDR2 SFDVKD. V shed 9 bases and J 6 bases; nucleotides not matched to a gene: 4. The CDR3 has 12 amino acids. CDR3 protein: CATAGQGDGYTF. The CDR3 region has the DNA TGTGCCACCGCGGGACAGGGTGATGGCTACACCTTC.

The chain has TRBV7-2 and TRBJ1-1, with TRBD1 as a possible D gene (6 bases). The CDR3 is 15 amino acids. V lost 1 base to trimming and J lost 0 bases, with 9 bases between them. The V gene's germline CDR1 is SGHTA and CDR2 FQGNSA. The CDR3 sequence: CASSLEQGVNTEAFF. DNA for the CDR3: TGTGCCAGCAGCTTAGAACAGGGAGTGAACACTGAAGCTTTCTTT.

In its sample, this clonotype was seen once. This chain joins TRBV5-1 and TRBJ2-7; tentatively, D is TRBD1 (6 bases). Germline CDR1 and CDR2: SGHRS and YFSETQ. This CDR3 has 15 amino acids. V was trimmed by 0 bases and J by 2 bases, leaving 12 bases between them. The CDR3 is CASSLVSGVPYEQYF. CDR3 in DNA: TGCGCCAGCAGCTTGGTGTCAGGGGTCCCCTACGAGCAGTACTTC.